The clone carrying this T cell receptor beta chain has more than one count but fewer than ten. Its matching antigen is unknown. These data are taken from a study of cytomegalovirus exposure and HLA in healthy donors. Study information: A later analysis reported the 100 to 150 validation repertoires used the same platform as the approximately 660 first-cohort repertoires.

Germline V gives CDR1 SGHAT, CDR2 FQNNGV. The CDR3 totals 14 residues. V was pared by 5 bases and J by 0 bases, with 2 bases of the junction left unmatched. Findings and limits, study-wide: According to the study, around 180 TCR beta chains were cytomegalovirus-associated. In the approximately 120 validation repertoires, a later analysis found that first-cohort TCR clusters tended to co-occur. Researchers reported that a few CMV-associated chains were confirmed in vitro as CMV antigen-specific.

Only in-frame clones appear in the TCRdb table, and some are missing; sequencing was by immunoSEQ multiplex PCR. The sample has about 160,000 clones, about 88% seen once. This clonotype was sampled from a young woman in good health and CMV-seronegative. V usage is TRBV11-2 and J usage is TRBJ1-1, with 8 bases aligning to TRBD1. Sequencing used PBMCs. CDR3 in amino acids: CASSPDRVNTEAFF. CDR3 nucleotides: TGTGCCAGCAGCCCGGACAGGGTGAACACTGAAGCTTTCTTT.